These 15 T cell receptor beta chains came from one sample sequenced in a study of technical replicates of blood from several donors. The repertoire was sequenced with immunoSEQ multiplex PCR; TCRdb's copy has only in-frame clones and lacks some. Among 80,000 to 85,000 clones, about 91% were seen once, and the ten largest hold 0.41%. The sample consisted of T cells isolated from PBMCs. These receptors all come from a human donor in good health.

The rearrangement uses TRBV11-3 and TRBJ2-5; TRBD2 agrees at 9 bases. There are 16 residues in the CDR3. Germline values: CDR1 SGHNT, CDR2 YENEEA. V lost 5 bases, J lost 2 bases, and 9 bases stayed unmatched. The CDR3 coding sequence is TGTGCCAGCAGCCCATCCCAGCGGGAGGTGCAAGAGACCCAGTACTTC. It codes for CASSPSQREVQETQYF.

This CDR3 reads CASSLDRAGNTIYF. The CDR3 nucleotides read TGTGCCAGCAGCTTAGACAGGGCTGGAAACACCATATATTTT. The genes are TRBV11-2 and TRBJ1-3; possible D gene TRBD1, 5 bases. The CDR3 has 14 residues. Trimming shortened V by 0 bases and J by 2 bases, and 5 bases separated the two germline ends. CDR1 SGHAT and CDR2 FQNNGV come from the germline V gene.

The genes are TRBV5-4 and TRBJ1-3; unclear D gene. The length of the CDR3 is 16 residues. V lost 2 bases to trimming and J lost 0 bases, with 12 bases between them. Germline V gives CDR1 SGHNT, CDR2 YYREEE (reference sequence). This CDR3 is CASSFYLGSSGNTIYF. The CDR3 DNA sequence: TGTGCCAGCAGCTTTTATCTGGGGAGCTCTGGAAACACCATATATTTT.

The chain couples TRBV4-1 to TRBJ2-7, with D perhaps matching TRBD1 (5 bases). The length of the CDR3 is 16 residues. Germline values: CDR1 MGHRA, CDR2 YSYEKL. V lost 2 bases, J lost 3 bases, and 17 bases lay in between. The CDR3 sequence is CASSQILDSGIYEQYF. The CDR3 DNA reads TGCGCCAGCAGCCAAATACTCGACTCAGGGATCTACGAGCAGTACTTC.

The V and J genes are TRBV19 and TRBJ2-2; D is perhaps TRBD1 (5 bases). There are 14 residues in the CDR3. The germline V gene has CDR1 LNHDA and CDR2 SQIVND (reference sequence). Trimming took 7 bases from V and 2 from J, leaving 11 bases between them. CDR3 nucleotide sequence: TGTGCCAGTATGGGGCAAGGCAACACCGGGGAGCTGTTTTTT. It codes for CASMGQGNTGELFF.

This chain links TRBV19 with TRBJ2-1; 7 nucleotides agree with TRBD2. V was clipped by 7 bases and J by 3 bases; unmatched bases: 3. CDR3 length: 13 residues. The V gene's germline CDR1 is LNHDA and CDR2 SQIVND (reference sequence). CDR3 DNA sequence: TGTGCCAGTAAGTCTAGCGGCTACAATGAGCAGTTCTTC. Protein sequence: CASKSSGYNEQFF. The variable domain in full, with the rest retrieved from reference TRBV19 and TRBJ2-1, is DGGITQSPKYLFRKEGQNVTLSCEQNLNHDAMYWYRQDPGQGLRLIYYSQIVNDFQKGDIAEGYSVSREKKESFPLTVTSAQKNPTAFYLCASKSSGYNEQFFGPGTRLTVL.

This clone was counted once. The V call is TRBV7-9, the J call TRBJ2-5; 7 bases are a match to TRBD2. This CDR3 has 15 residues. In germline, CDR1 is SEHNR, CDR2 FQNEAQ (reference sequence). Trimming removed 0 bases from V and 5 bases from J; junction bases left unmatched: 6. CDR3 sequence: CASSLAAGAGETQYF. For the CDR3, the DNA is TGTGCCAGCAGCTTAGCGGCGGGAGCAGGCGAGACCCAGTACTTC.

The chain combines TRBV14 with TRBJ2-5; D might be TRBD2 (6 bases). Trimming cost V 4 bases and J 2 bases, with 17 bases left between them. Germline CDR1 is SGHDN and CDR2 is FVKESK. The CDR3 is 16 amino acids. The CDR3 DNA reads TGTGCCAGCAGCCGGGGAGCGGGTGGACTACAAGAGACCCAGTACTTC. Residues: CASSRGAGGLQETQYF.

This chain joins TRBV21-1 and TRBJ2-2; the table's D call of TRBD2 was not tested on the DNA. TRBV21-1 is a recognized pseudogene. This CDR3 contains 19 residues. The CDR3 spells CATSLEGTSGRAFGGELFF. CDR3 DNA sequence: TGTGCCACCTCCCTCGAAGGGACTAGCGGGAGGGCCTTTGGCGGGGAGCTGTTTTTT.

The chain carries TRBV7-2 and TRBJ2-1; the D gene is possibly TRBD2 (5 bases). V gave up 6 bases and J gave up 4 bases, with 16 bases separating them. Germline CDR1 is SGHTA and CDR2 is FQGNSA. The length of the CDR3 is 15 residues. CDR3: CASSTEGGQYNEQFF. In nucleotides, the CDR3 is TGTGCCAGCAGTACTGAGGGCGGGCAATACAATGAGCAGTTCTTC.

The chain has TRBV19 and TRBJ2-7; 7 positions agree with TRBD2. The germline CDR1 and CDR2 sequences are LNHDA and SQIVND (reference sequence). Trimming at V came to 0 bases and at J to 2 bases, leaving 7 bases not matched to a gene. CDR3 length: 16 amino acids. The CDR3 loop is CASSIDPSGITYEQYF. Written as DNA, the CDR3 is TGTGCCAGTAGTATAGACCCTAGCGGTATCACCTACGAGCAGTACTTC.

The chain employs TRBV9 and TRBJ2-1, with 7 bases matching TRBD2. The CDR3 consists of 16 residues. Germline CDR1 is SGDLS and CDR2 is YYNGEE. V lost 0 bases and J lost 6; bases outside the gene matches: 9. CDR3 nucleotides: TGTGCCAGCAGCGTAGACCCCGCGGGGGTTTCCAATGAGCAGTTCTTC. The encoded protein is CASSVDPAGVSNEQFF.

The gene calls are TRBV10-3 and TRBJ2-7; TRBD2 agrees at 7 bases. V shed 0 bases and J 0 bases; nucleotides not matched to a gene: 8. The germline gives CDR1 ENHRY, CDR2 SYGVKD. There are 17 residues in the CDR3. CDR3 sequence: CAISESSGETSSYEQYF. The DNA of the CDR3 is TGTGCCATCAGTGAGTCGAGCGGGGAAACAAGCTCCTACGAGCAGTACTTC.

V usage is TRBV7-2 and J usage is TRBJ1-2; D is uncertain. V was cut by 6 bases and J by 6 bases, with 11 bases left in between. The germline V gene encodes CDR1 SGHTA and CDR2 FQGNSA. The CDR3 consists of 12 residues. CDR3 nucleotide sequence: TGTGCCAGCAGTCCCTATGTGAATGGCTACACCTTC. Translation gives CASSPYVNGYTF.

This chain connects TRBV18 to TRBJ1-1; D uncertain. The CDR3 contains 13 residues. Germline assignment: CDR1 KGHSH and CDR2 LQKENI. V was trimmed by 8 bases and J by 1 base, leaving 11 bases between them. Here the CDR3 DNA reads TGTGCCAGCCCGAGCCCGGGGAACACTGAAGCTTTCTTT. Translated: CASPSPGNTEAFF.